A single sample gave rise to the 26 T cell receptor beta chains below, sequenced in a study of blood T cell repertoires in COVID-19. Generated by immunoSEQ multiplex PCR, the TCRdb table keeps only in-frame clones and is missing some. The table lists some 83,000 clones, roughly 84% of them singletons. What was sequenced was peripheral blood. The source of these receptors is a man in his fifties or sixties with acute or convalescent COVID-19.

Only a few counts were recorded for this clone. This chain connects TRBV9 to TRBJ1-4; D is perhaps TRBD1 (5 bases). V was cut by 0 bases and J by 5 bases, with 8 bases left in between. This CDR3 region has 14 residues. CDR1 is SGDLS and CDR2 is YYNGEE in the germline V gene. As DNA, the CDR3 is TGTGCCAGCAGCGTAGACCACAGGAATGAAAAACTGTTTTTT. Its protein product is CASSVDHRNEKLFF.

The V and J genes are TRBV19 and TRBJ2-7, with 10 nucleotides matching TRBD1. With V trimmed by 5 bases and J by 7 bases, 8 bases remained unmatched. Germline loops: CDR1 LNHDA, CDR2 SQIVND (reference sequence). The CDR3 extends over 14 amino acids. The CDR3 coding sequence is TGTGCCAGTAGTGAGACAGGGGGCTTGGGTGAGCAGTACTTC. It encodes CASSETGGLGEQYF.

This clone was seen more than once but under ten times. V gene TRBV13 combines with J gene TRBJ2-5; a possible D gene is TRBD2 (7 bases). The CDR3 totals 15 residues. V was trimmed by 2 bases and J by 2 bases, leaving 12 bases between them. Germline V gene sequence: CDR1 PRHDT, CDR2 FYEKMQ (reference sequence). The CDR3 sequence is CASSLLGGHQETQYF. CDR3 DNA: TGTGCCAGCAGCTTATTGGGGGGGCATCAAGAGACCCAGTACTTC.

The J gene is TRBJ2-3, the V gene TRBV7-7; 10 bases align to TRBD2. CDR1 is SSHAT, CDR2 FNYEAQ, per germline (reference sequence). Trimming at V came to 0 bases and at J to 1 base, leaving 4 bases not matched to a gene. The length of the CDR3 is 17 residues. The CDR3: CASSLALLAGGTDTQYF. The CDR3 DNA follows: TGTGCCAGCAGCTTAGCGCTCCTAGCGGGAGGCACAGATACGCAGTATTTT. The complete variable domain, with remaining parts taken from reference TRBV7-7 and TRBJ2-3, reads GAGVSQSPRYKVTKRGQDVTLRCDPISSHATLYWYQQALGQGPEFLTYFNYEAQPDKSGLPSDRFSAERPEGSISTLTIQRTEQRDSAMYRCASSLALLAGGTDTQYFGPGTRLTVL.

V is TRBV27 and J is TRBJ2-7; the match to TRBD1 covers 7 bases. V shed 5 bases and J 2 bases; nucleotides not matched to a gene: 6. Germline CDR1 MNHEY, CDR2 SMNVEV (reference sequence). CDR3 size: 14 residues. The CDR3 DNA reads TGTGCCAGCAGTCCGAGGGACAGCACCTACGAGCAGTACTTC. As protein: CASSPRDSTYEQYF.

This chain connects TRBV19 to TRBJ1-2; D is ambiguous. V lost 4 bases, J lost 6 bases, and 12 bases lay in between. CDR3 size: 13 residues. The germline V gene encodes CDR1 LNHDA and CDR2 SQIVND (reference sequence). The DNA for the CDR3 is TGTGCCAGTAGTAAAGGAAAGGGAGATGGCTACACCTTC. This codes for CASSKGKGDGYTF. The complete variable domain, with remaining parts taken from reference TRBV19 and TRBJ1-2, reads DGGITQSPKYLFRKEGQNVTLSCEQNLNHDAMYWYRQDPGQGLRLIYYSQIVNDFQKGDIAEGYSVSREKKESFPLTVTSAQKNPTAFYLCASSKGKGDGYTFGSGTRLTVV.

The J gene is TRBJ2-1, the V gene TRBV11-1; D is possibly TRBD1 (5 bases). The germline V gene encodes CDR1 SGHAT and CDR2 FQDESV (reference sequence). The germline V and J ends were trimmed by 5 bases and 7 bases, with 15 bases remaining between them. The CDR3 consists of 14 residues. The CDR3 coding sequence is TGTGCCAGCAGCCTGTTGGTCAGGGAAAATGAGCAGTTCTTC. As protein: CASSLLVRENEQFF.

The V call is TRBV12-5, the J call TRBJ1-1, with D uncertain. This CDR3 has 14 residues. CDR1 is LGHNT and CDR2 is FRNRAP in the germline V gene. V was cut by 1 base and J by 0 bases, with 6 bases left in between. In nucleotides, the CDR3 is TGTGCTAGTGGTTTGGGTCAGATGAACACTGAAGCTTTCTTT. Translated: CASGLGQMNTEAFF.

V is TRBV18 and J is TRBJ1-3; D is unclear. CDR1 is KGHSH, CDR2 LQKENI, per germline. The germline V and J ends were trimmed by 1 base and 5 bases, with 15 bases remaining between them. The CDR3 totals 16 residues. This CDR3 reads CASSPQVGSARNTIYF. The CDR3 DNA is TGTGCCAGCTCACCACAGGTTGGCAGCGCTCGAAACACCATATATTTT.

This rearrangement joins TRBV29-1 to TRBJ2-3; tentative D call: TRBD2 (6 bases). The CDR3 is 15 amino acids. V was pared by 3 bases and J by 2 bases, with 15 bases between. The germline V gene has CDR1 SQVTM and CDR2 ANQGSEA. The CDR3 spells CSVEGGPVFTDTQYF. CDR3 coding DNA: TGCAGCGTTGAGGGGGGTCCGGTCTTCACAGATACGCAGTATTTT.

The rearrangement joins TRBV27 to TRBJ2-1, with D possibly being TRBD2 (6 bases). The CDR3 runs 17 residues. Per the germline V gene, CDR1 is MNHEY and CDR2 is SMNVEV (reference sequence). V lost 6 bases to trimming and J lost 9 bases, with 27 bases between them. CDR3 sequence reads: CASSQLLTGPAEGEQFF. CDR3 DNA sequence: TGTGCCAGCAGCCAACTACTCACGGGTCCCGCGGAGGGTGAGCAGTTCTTC.

The genes are TRBV11-2 and TRBJ1-1, with a possible D match to TRBD1 (5 bases). The CDR3 totals 16 residues. Trimming cost V 5 bases and J 0 bases, with 16 bases left between them. CDR1 SGHAT and CDR2 FQNNGV come from the germline V gene. CDR3 in amino acids: CASSPPRGTVNTEAFF. CDR3 in DNA: TGTGCCAGCAGCCCCCCCCGGGGGACCGTGAACACTGAAGCTTTCTTT.

V and J are TRBV6-2 or TRBV6-3 and TRBJ2-7; D is possibly TRBD1 (6 bases). The germline V and J ends were trimmed by 2 bases and 5 bases, with 13 bases remaining between them. This CDR3 region has 14 residues. The germline V gene encodes CDR1 MNHEY and CDR2 SVGEGT. The CDR3 DNA follows: TGTGCCAGCAGTTACGGGGGCAGGGTCCACGAGCAGTACTTC. Translating it yields CASSYGGRVHEQYF.

This chain joins TRBV6-5 and TRBJ2-7; 9 bases map to TRBD1. Germline assignment: CDR1 MNHEY and CDR2 SVGAGI. The CDR3 consists of 15 residues. V shed 5 bases, J shed 2 bases, and the junction held 7 bases outside the gene matches. Here the CDR3 DNA reads TGTGCCAGCAGTCGTTCCCGGGACAGGGCCTACGAGCAGTACTTC. Its translation is CASSRSRDRAYEQYF.

This chain connects TRBV21-1 to TRBJ1-6; whether TRBD1, the table's D call, matches the DNA was not checked. TRBV21-1 is a pseudogene segment. The CDR3 has 15 amino acids. CDR3 residues: CASSKFRGRYSPLHF. Here the CDR3 DNA reads TGTGCCAGCAGCAAATTCAGGGGGCGTTATTCACCCCTCCACTTT.

J is TRBJ2-1 and V is TRBV9; the match to TRBD1 covers 7 bases. Germline V gene data show CDR1 as SGDLS and CDR2 as YYNGEE. CDR3 length: 15 residues. The V segment lost 6 bases and the J segment 4 bases; nucleotides outside the gene matches: 10. The CDR3 loop is CASNAGGTAYNEQFF. DNA for the CDR3: TGTGCCAGCAACGCGGGTGGGACAGCTTACAATGAGCAGTTCTTC.

The chain carries TRBV5-5 and TRBJ1-1; D call uncertain. The V end was cut by 4 bases, the J end by 5 bases, with 15 bases between. CDR3 length equals 14 residues. Germline-derived CDR1 and CDR2 are SGHKS and YYEKEE (reference sequence). The DNA of the CDR3 is TGTGCCAGCAGCCTCACCGGGAGCTGGACTGAAGCTTTCTTT. It specifies CASSLTGSWTEAFF.

The chain uses TRBV19 and TRBJ2-7; maybe TRBD1 (6 bases). The germline gives CDR1 LNHDA, CDR2 SQIVND (reference sequence). Trimming removed 6 bases at V and 2 bases at J, with 11 bases between. The CDR3 is made up of 13 amino acids. The CDR3 sequence: CASSPGVAYEQYF. The CDR3 coding sequence is TGTGCCAGTAGCCCAGGGGTGGCCTACGAGCAGTACTTC.

The chain couples TRBV5-1 to TRBJ1-4, with 8 nucleotides matching TRBD1. The V gene end was trimmed by 1 base and the J gene end by 1 base; junction bases not matched to a gene: 9. Germline V gives CDR1 SGHRS, CDR2 YFSETQ. CDR3 size: 18 residues. The CDR3: CASSLSGTGFRTNEKLFF. The CDR3 region has the DNA TGCGCCAGCAGCTTGTCCGGGACAGGATTCCGAACTAATGAAAAACTGTTTTTT.

This clone was observed once. The chain combines TRBV6-5 with TRBJ2-1; unclear D gene. Germline V CDR1 and CDR2: MNHEY, SVGAGI. The ends were cut back, 2 bases at V and 5 bases at J, with 7 bases in the middle. The CDR3 is made up of 13 amino acids. CDR3 nucleotide sequence: TGTGCCAGCAGTTACGCGGAAGACAATGAGCAGTTCTTC. This gives the protein CASSYAEDNEQFF.

The rearrangement joins TRBV18 to TRBJ1-5; 10 nucleotides agree with TRBD1. In germline, CDR1 is KGHSH, CDR2 LQKENI. After removal of 4 bases from V and 1 base from J, the junction contained 4 bases not matched to a gene. This CDR3 comprises 16 residues. CDR3 loop: CASSRRTGGSNQPQHF. The CDR3 coding sequence is TGTGCCAGCTCACGGAGGACAGGGGGGAGCAATCAGCCCCAGCATTTT. Drawing the rest from reference TRBV18 and TRBJ1-5, the complete variable domain is NAGVMQNPRHLVRRRGQEARLRCSPMKGHSHVYWYRQLPEEGLKFMVYLQKENIIDESGMPKERFSAEFPKEGPSILRIQQVVRGDSAAYFCASSRRTGGSNQPQHFGDGTRLSIL.

The chain has TRBV18 and TRBJ1-5, with D perhaps matching TRBD1 (5 bases). V dropped 2 bases and J dropped 0 bases, with 8 bases sitting between them. The CDR3 length is 15 residues. The germline gives CDR1 KGHSH, CDR2 LQKENI. CDR3 coding DNA: TGTGCCAGCTCACCATCGGACAATAGCAATCAGCCCCAGCATTTT. Translating it yields CASSPSDNSNQPQHF. Full variable domain (missing parts from reference TRBV18 and TRBJ1-5): NAGVMQNPRHLVRRRGQEARLRCSPMKGHSHVYWYRQLPEEGLKFMVYLQKENIIDESGMPKERFSAEFPKEGPSILRIQQVVRGDSAAYFCASSPSDNSNQPQHFGDGTRLSIL.

The V gene is TRBV9, the J gene TRBJ2-7; the D gene is possibly TRBD2 (6 bases). Trimming took off 3 bases at V and 1 base at J, with 8 bases between the two ends. The CDR3 totals 13 residues. CDR1 and CDR2 from the germline V gene are SGDLS and YYNGEE. This chain's CDR3 is CASSDGTSYEQYF. In nucleotides, the CDR3 is TGTGCCAGCAGCGACGGGACTTCCTACGAGCAGTACTTC.

This CDR3 is CASSPTVNEKLFF. In DNA form, the CDR3 reads TGCGCCAGCAGTCCAACGGTGAATGAAAAACTGTTTTTT. This chain uses TRBV4-1 with TRBJ1-4; no firm D call. V was pared by 6 bases and J by 5 bases, with 10 bases between. Germline V gives CDR1 MGHRA, CDR2 YSYEKL. The CDR3 consists of 13 residues.

The chain joins TRBV4-1 to TRBJ2-3, with D unclear. The CDR3 spans 14 residues. Germline-derived CDR1 and CDR2 are MGHRA and YSYEKL. V was clipped by 3 bases and J by 3 bases, with 10 bases between them. The CDR3 DNA reads as TGCGCCAGCAGCCAGCGGCCTGGGACAGATACGCAGTATTTT. This translates into CASSQRPGTDTQYF.

In its sample, this clone was seen a few times. The genes are TRBV2 and TRBJ2-2; D remains ambiguous. The V gene lost 9 bases and the J gene lost 2 bases, with 16 bases spanning the gap. Germline CDR1 reads SNHLY; CDR2 reads FYNNEI. CDR3 size: 15 residues. The CDR3 spells CARSSPGPNTGELFF. The CDR3 DNA is TGTGCCAGGTCCAGTCCTGGGCCTAACACCGGGGAGCTGTTTTTT.